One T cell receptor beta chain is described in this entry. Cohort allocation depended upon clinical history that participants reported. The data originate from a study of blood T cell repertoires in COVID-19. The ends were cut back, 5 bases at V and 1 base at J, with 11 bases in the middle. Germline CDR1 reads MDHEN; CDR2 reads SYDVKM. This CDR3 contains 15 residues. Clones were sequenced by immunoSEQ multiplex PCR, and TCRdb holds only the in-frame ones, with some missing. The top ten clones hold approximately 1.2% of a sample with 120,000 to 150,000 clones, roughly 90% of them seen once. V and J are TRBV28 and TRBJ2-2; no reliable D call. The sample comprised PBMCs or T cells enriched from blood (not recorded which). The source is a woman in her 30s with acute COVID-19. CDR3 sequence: CASSQHLENTGELFF. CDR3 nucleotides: TGTGCCAGCAGTCAACACCTAGAGAACACCGGGGAGCTGTTTTTT.